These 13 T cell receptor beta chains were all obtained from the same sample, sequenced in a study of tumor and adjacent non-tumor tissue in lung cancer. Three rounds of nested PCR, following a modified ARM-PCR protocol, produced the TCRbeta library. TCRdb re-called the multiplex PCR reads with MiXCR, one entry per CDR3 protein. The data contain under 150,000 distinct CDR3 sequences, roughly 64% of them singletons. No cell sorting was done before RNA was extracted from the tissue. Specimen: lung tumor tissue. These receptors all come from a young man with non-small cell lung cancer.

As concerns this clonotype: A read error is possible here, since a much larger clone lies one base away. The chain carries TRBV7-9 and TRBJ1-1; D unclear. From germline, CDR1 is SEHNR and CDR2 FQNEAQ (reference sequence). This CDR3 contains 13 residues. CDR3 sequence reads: CASSRIGQPEALF. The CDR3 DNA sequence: TGTGCCAGCAGCCGGATCGGGCAGCCCGAAGCTTTGTTT.

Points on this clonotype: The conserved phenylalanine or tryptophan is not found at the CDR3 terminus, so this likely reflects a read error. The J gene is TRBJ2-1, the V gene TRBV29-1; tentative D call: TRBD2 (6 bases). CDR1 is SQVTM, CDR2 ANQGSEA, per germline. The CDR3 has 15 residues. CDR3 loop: CSVPRPTSSYNEQFL. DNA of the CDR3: TGCAGTGTCCCTCGACCGACTAGCTCCTACAATGAGCAGTTCCTC.

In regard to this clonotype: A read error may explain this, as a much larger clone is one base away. CDR3 bases: TGCAGTGCTAGAACCGGGATAGGCCCGCCCTACGAGCAGTACTTC. Its protein is CSARTGIGPPYEQYF. This chain connects TRBV20-1 to TRBJ2-7, with a tentative D call TRBD2 (5 bases). The CDR3 is 15 residues long. Trimming left V 2 bases short and J 2 bases short, with 16 bases between. CDR1 is DFQATT, CDR2 SNEGSKA, per germline (reference sequence).

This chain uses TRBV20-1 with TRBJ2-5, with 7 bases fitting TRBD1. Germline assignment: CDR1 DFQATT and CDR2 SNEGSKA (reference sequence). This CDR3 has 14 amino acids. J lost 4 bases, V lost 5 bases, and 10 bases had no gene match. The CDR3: CSALGDRWRETQYF. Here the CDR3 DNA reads TGCAGTGCTTTGGGGGACAGATGGCGAGAGACCCAGTACTTC.

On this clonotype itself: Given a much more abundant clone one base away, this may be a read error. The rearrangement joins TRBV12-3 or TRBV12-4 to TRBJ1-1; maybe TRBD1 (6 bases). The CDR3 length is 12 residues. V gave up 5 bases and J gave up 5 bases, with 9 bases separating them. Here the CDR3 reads CASSGQYTEAFF. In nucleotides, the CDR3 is TGTGCCAGCAGTGGACAGTATACTGAAGCTTTCTTT.

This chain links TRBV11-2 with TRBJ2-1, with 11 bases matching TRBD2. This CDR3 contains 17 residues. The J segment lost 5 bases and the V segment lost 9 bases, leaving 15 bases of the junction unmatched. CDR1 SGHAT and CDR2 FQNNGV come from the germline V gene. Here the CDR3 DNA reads TGTGCCAGTAGTCCCACTAGCGGGAGAAAATCCCACAATGAGCAGTTCTTC. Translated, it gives CASSPTSGRKSHNEQFF. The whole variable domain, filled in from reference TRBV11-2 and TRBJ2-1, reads EAGVAQSPRYKIIEKRQSVAFWCNPISGHATLYWYQQILGQGPKLLIQFQNNGVVDDSQLPKDRFSAERLKGVDSTLKIQPAKLEDSAVYLCASSPTSGRKSHNEQFFGPGTRLTVL.

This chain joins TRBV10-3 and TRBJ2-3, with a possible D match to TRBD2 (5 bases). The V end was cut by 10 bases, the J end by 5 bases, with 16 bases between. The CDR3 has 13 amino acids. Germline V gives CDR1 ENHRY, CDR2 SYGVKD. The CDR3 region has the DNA TGTGCCACCGCTGGTGAGGGCGGAGATACGCAGTATTTT. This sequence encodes CATAGEGGDTQYF.

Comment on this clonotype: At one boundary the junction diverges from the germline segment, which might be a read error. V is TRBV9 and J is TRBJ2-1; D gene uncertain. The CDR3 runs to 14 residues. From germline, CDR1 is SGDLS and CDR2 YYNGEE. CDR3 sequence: CVSSVPASCNEQFF. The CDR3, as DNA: TGTGTCAGCAGCGTCCCAGCCAGCTGTAATGAGCAGTTCTTC.

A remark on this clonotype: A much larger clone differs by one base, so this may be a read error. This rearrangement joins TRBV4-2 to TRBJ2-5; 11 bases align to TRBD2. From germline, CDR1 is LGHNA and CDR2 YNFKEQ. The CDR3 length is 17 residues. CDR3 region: CANSQETSGGPGETQYF. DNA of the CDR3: TGTGCCAACAGCCAAGAAACTAGCGGGGGCCCCGGGGAGACCCAGTACTTC.

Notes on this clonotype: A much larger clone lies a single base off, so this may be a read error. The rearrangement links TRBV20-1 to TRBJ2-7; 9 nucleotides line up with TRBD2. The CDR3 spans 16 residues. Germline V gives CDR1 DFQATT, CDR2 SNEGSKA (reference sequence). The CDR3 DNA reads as TGCAGTGTTAGAAAGCTAGCGACAGCGGGGGGCTACGAGCAGTACTTC. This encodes CSVRKLATAGGYEQYF.

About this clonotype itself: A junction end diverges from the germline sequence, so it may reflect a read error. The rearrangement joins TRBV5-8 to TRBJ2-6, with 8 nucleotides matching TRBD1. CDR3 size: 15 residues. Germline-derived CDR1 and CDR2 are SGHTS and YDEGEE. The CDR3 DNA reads TGTGCCAGCACCGACAGGGGCATTGGGACCAACGTCCTGACTTTC. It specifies CASTDRGIGTNVLTF.

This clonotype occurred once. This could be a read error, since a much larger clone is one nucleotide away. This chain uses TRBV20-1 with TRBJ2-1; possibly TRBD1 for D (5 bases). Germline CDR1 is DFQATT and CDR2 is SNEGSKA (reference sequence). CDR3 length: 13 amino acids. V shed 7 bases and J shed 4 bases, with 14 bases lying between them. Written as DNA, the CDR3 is TGCAGTGTTACAGGCGGCGAATACAATGAGCAGTTCTTC. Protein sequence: CSVTGGEYNEQFF.

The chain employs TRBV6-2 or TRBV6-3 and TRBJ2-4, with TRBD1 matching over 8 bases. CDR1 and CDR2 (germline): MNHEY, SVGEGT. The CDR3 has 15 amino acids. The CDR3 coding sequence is TGTCCTAGCAGTTACGGCGACAGGGGCAAAAACATTCAGTACTTC. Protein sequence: CPSSYGDRGKNIQYF.